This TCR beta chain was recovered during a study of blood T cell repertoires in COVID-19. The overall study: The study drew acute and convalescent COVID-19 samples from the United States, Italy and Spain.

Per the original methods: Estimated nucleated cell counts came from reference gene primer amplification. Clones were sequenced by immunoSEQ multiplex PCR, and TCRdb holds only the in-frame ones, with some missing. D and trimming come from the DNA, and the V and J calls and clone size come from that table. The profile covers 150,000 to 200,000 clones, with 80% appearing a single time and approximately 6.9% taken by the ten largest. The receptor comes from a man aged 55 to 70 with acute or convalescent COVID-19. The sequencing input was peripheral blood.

The CDR3 sequence: CASSLGLAVYNEQFF. CDR3 nucleotides: TGTGCCAGCAGCCTGGGACTAGCGGTTTACAATGAGCAGTTCTTC. The chain joins TRBV14 to TRBJ2-1; 11 nucleotides match TRBD2. The CDR3 extends over 15 amino acids. Germline lookup yields CDR1 SGHDN and CDR2 FVKESK. V lost 4 bases and J lost 4; bases outside the gene matches: 3.